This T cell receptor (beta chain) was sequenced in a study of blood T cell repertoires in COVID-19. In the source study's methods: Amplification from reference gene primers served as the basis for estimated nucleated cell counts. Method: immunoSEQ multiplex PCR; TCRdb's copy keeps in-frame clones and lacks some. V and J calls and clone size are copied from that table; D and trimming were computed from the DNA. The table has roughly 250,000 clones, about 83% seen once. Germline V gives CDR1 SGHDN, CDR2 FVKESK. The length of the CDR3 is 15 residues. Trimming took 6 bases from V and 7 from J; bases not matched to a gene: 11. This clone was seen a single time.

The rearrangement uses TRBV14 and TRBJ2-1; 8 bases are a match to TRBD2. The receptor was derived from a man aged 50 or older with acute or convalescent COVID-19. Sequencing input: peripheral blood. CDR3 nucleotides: TGTGCCAGCAGACCTCGAGGACTAGCCTCGAATGAGCAGTTCTTC. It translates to CASRPRGLASNEQFF.